This TCR beta chain stems from a study of T-cell memory formation after mild COVID-19. Study-wide background: Each donor largely had its own TCR clusters. General study findings and limits: The CD4+ clones that contracted clustered mainly within CM and EM, and the CD8+ clones concentrated in EMRA. Clones that contracted from day 15 to 85 had balanced CD4/CD8; later expanders were CD4+ biased.

UMIs and sample barcodes were carried by the TCR alpha and TCR beta cDNA libraries that 5'RACE produced using constant-segment primers. A single record per CDR3 protein comes from TCRdb applying MiXCR to the 5' RACE reads. The sample contains 350,000 to 500,000 distinct CDR3 sequences, 15% to 20% of which appear only once. This clonotype was observed a handful of times. Its antigen is currently unknown. The trim removed 5 bases at V and 3 bases at J, leaving 4 bases unmatched. This CDR3 is built from 14 residues. Germline V CDR1 and CDR2: SGHTA, FQGNSA. Specimen: PBMCs or a T cell subset sorted from them (not recorded which). The V gene is TRBV7-2, the J gene TRBJ2-7; 10 nucleotides align to TRBD2. The sequence derives from an adult woman who had mild COVID-19 (a few samples of this study predate the infection). Cell type and time point are not known. CDR3 nucleotide sequence: TGTGCCAGCAGCCCTGTAGCGGGGGGCTACGAGCAGTACTTC. This translates into CASSPVAGGYEQYF.